The 24 T cell receptor beta chains given below trace back to one sample, sequenced in a study of Graves' ophthalmopathy and Graves' hyperthyroidism. Amplified TCR beta CDR3 regions were obtained using RNA transcripts as template. The first-round RT-PCR employed HTBI primers together with the Qiagen OneStep RT-PCR kit. A multiplex PCR was then performed as the second round. TCRdb ran MiXCR on the multiplex PCR reads and lists one entry per CDR3 protein. The repertoire holds roughly 400,000 distinct CDR3 sequences, with 17% as singletons. Sequencing used peripheral blood. The receptors derive from an adult woman with stable Graves' hyperthyroidism.

In this sample, this clonotype turned up many times. This chain uses TRBV7-2 with TRBJ2-2; perhaps TRBD1 as D (6 bases). Germline V gene data show CDR1 as SGHTA and CDR2 as FQGNSA. The V gene lost 4 bases and the J gene lost 2 bases, with 11 bases spanning the gap. The CDR3 runs 15 residues. Here the CDR3 DNA reads TGTGCCAGCAGCTATAGACAGGTTAACACCGGGGAGCTGTTTTTT. It is translated as CASSYRQVNTGELFF.

This clonotype was counted many times. This chain links TRBV5-1 with TRBJ1-1; D call uncertain. The ends were cut back, 0 bases at V and 0 bases at J, with 9 bases in the middle. This CDR3 comprises 15 residues. Germline V CDR1 and CDR2: SGHRS, YFSETQ. The CDR3 DNA reads as TGCGCCAGCAGCTTGGGCAGTACATTGAACACTGAAGCTTTCTTT. It is translated as CASSLGSTLNTEAFF.

This clonotype was seen repeatedly, ten times or more. This chain links TRBV14 with TRBJ2-2; 13 bases map to TRBD2. Germline V gene sequence: CDR1 SGHDN, CDR2 FVKESK. The CDR3 has 18 residues. The V and J ends lost 4 bases and 0 bases, in that order; junction bases with no gene match: 5. The CDR3 loop is CASSPTSGRASNTGELFF. DNA of the CDR3: TGTGCCAGCAGCCCAACTAGCGGGAGGGCCTCGAACACCGGGGAGCTGTTTTTT.

This clonotype was recorded at least ten times. The V and J genes are TRBV20-1 and TRBJ1-3, with 8 bases lining up with TRBD1. Unmatched junction bases numbered 8, after V lost 6 bases and J lost 4 bases. This CDR3 region has 14 residues. The V gene's germline CDR1 is DFQATT and CDR2 SNEGSKA (reference sequence). The CDR3 loop reads CSAEDRDGGNTIYF. The CDR3 DNA reads TGCAGTGCCGAGGACAGGGACGGCGGAAACACCATATATTTT.

This chain uses TRBV11-2 with TRBJ1-5, with D perhaps TRBD1 (5 bases). This CDR3 is 14 amino acids long. From germline, CDR1 is SGHAT and CDR2 FQNNGV. Trimming removed 3 bases at V and 4 bases at J, with 10 bases between. CDR3: CASSLTARNQPQHF. In DNA form, the CDR3 reads TGTGCCAGCAGCTTGACAGCAAGGAATCAGCCCCAGCATTTT.

This clonotype was seen ten or more times. The chain uses TRBV20-1 and TRBJ1-1; tentatively, D is TRBD1 (6 bases). The CDR3 is made up of 14 amino acids. Germline-derived CDR1 and CDR2 are DFQATT and SNEGSKA (reference sequence). V was shortened by 1 base and J by 1 base, with 10 bases between the two germline ends. CDR3 nucleotides: TGCAGTGCTAGAGGACAGGACGGGAACACTGAAGCTTTCTTT. It codes for CSARGQDGNTEAFF.

This clonotype was observed at least ten times. The chain combines TRBV12-3 or TRBV12-4 with TRBJ1-2; 9 nucleotides align to TRBD1. This CDR3 contains 13 residues. V lost 7 bases, J lost 8 bases, and 8 bases stayed unmatched. The chain's CDR3 is CASMPGQGRGYTF. The CDR3 DNA is TGTGCCAGCATGCCGGGACAGGGAAGAGGCTACACCTTC.

This rearrangement joins TRBV7-2 to TRBJ1-2; D gene uncertain. This CDR3 is built from 14 residues. CDR1 and CDR2 from the germline V gene are SGHTA and FQGNSA. V shed 1 base and J shed 8 bases, with 14 bases lying between them. CDR3 in DNA: TGTGCCAGCAGCTTAGGGTTGAAGGCGGAAGGCTACACCTTC. Its protein product is CASSLGLKAEGYTF.

This chain links TRBV18 with TRBJ2-4, with D possibly TRBD2 on 6 matching bases. CDR1 is KGHSH, CDR2 LQKENI, per germline. Trimming pared 2 bases from V and 0 bases from J, leaving 20 bases between. This CDR3 region has 19 residues. CDR3 sequence: CASSPIGQGGLLAKNIQYF. CDR3 in DNA: TGTGCCAGCTCACCAATCGGGCAGGGAGGATTGCTAGCCAAAAACATTCAGTACTTC.

This clonotype was found many times. The rearrangement joins TRBV29-1 to TRBJ2-7; TRBD2 aligns across 11 bases. Germline assignment: CDR1 SQVTM and CDR2 ANQGSEA. This CDR3 is built from 14 residues. V was clipped by 6 bases and J by 2 bases; unmatched bases: 6. The CDR3 region is CSVAGTSGAYEQYF. The DNA of the CDR3 is TGCAGCGTCGCTGGGACTAGCGGTGCCTACGAGCAGTACTTC.

This clonotype was seen once. The genes are TRBV28 and TRBJ1-1; 7 bases agree with TRBD1. In germline, CDR1 is MDHEN, CDR2 SYDVKM. The ends lost 5 bases at V and 4 bases at J; junction bases unmatched: 7. The length of the CDR3 is 14 residues. The CDR3 reads CASSPQGDGTEAFF. The CDR3 region has the DNA TGTGCCAGCAGTCCCCAGGGGGACGGCACTGAAGCTTTCTTT.

This clonotype was counted ten times or more. This rearrangement joins TRBV6-1 to TRBJ2-7, with D tentatively TRBD1 or TRBD2 (6 bases each). The V gene lost 2 bases and the J gene lost 5 bases, with 13 bases spanning the gap. This CDR3 is 14 amino acids long. Germline V gene lookup returns CDR1 MNHNS and CDR2 SASEGT. CDR3 in amino acids: CASSEHTGRNEQYF. The CDR3 DNA sequence: TGTGCCAGCAGTGAACACACAGGGAGGAACGAGCAGTACTTC.

This clonotype appeared many times. This rearrangement joins TRBV30 to TRBJ2-7, with D unclear. Per the germline V gene, CDR1 is GTSNPN and CDR2 is SVGIG (reference sequence). Trimming took off 0 bases at V and 5 bases at J, with 11 bases between the two ends. The CDR3 totals 13 residues. The CDR3 bases are TGTGCCTGGAGTGTATCCTCCCCAAACGAGCAGTACTTC. This codes for CAWSVSSPNEQYF.

This clonotype was observed many times. V usage is TRBV6-2 or TRBV6-3 and J usage is TRBJ2-5; 13 bases fit TRBD2. The CDR3 covers 16 residues. V was pared by 6 bases and J by 2 bases, with 6 bases of the junction left unmatched. CDR1 is MNHEY and CDR2 is SVGEGT in the germline V gene. CDR3 amino acids: CASSPGLAGVQETQYF. DNA of the CDR3: TGTGCCAGCAGCCCTGGACTAGCGGGAGTTCAAGAGACCCAGTACTTC.

This clonotype appeared many times. One base away lies a much larger clone, so this may be a sequencing read error. The J gene is TRBJ1-1, the V gene TRBV2; D not certain. The CDR3 length is 13 residues. In germline, CDR1 is SNHLY, CDR2 FYNNEI. CDR3 residues: CAGSNTVNTEAFF. The CDR3 region has the DNA TGTGCCGGCAGTAACACGGTGAACACTGAAGCTTTCTTT.

This clonotype was picked up many times. Without the conserved terminal phenylalanine or tryptophan, this CDR3 likely stems from a read error. CDR3 coding DNA: TGTGCCAGCAGTACTGCGGCGGGCAGGGGGGGTTACGAGCAGTACCTC. Translating gives CASSTAAGRGGYEQYL. J is TRBJ2-7 and V is TRBV27, with D perhaps assigned TRBD1 or TRBD2 (7 bases each). V shed 5 bases and J shed 4 bases, with 21 bases lying between them. This CDR3 spans 16 amino acids. Germline CDR1 MNHEY, CDR2 SMNVEV (reference sequence).

This clonotype came up many times. The V and J genes are TRBV30 and TRBJ2-2, with D maybe TRBD1 (6 bases). V was trimmed by 6 bases and J by 1 base, leaving 12 bases between them. The CDR3 sequence is 14 residues long. The germline V gene has CDR1 GTSNPN and CDR2 SVGIG (reference sequence). For the CDR3, the DNA is TGTGCCTGCCTGGGACACGGGAACACCGGGGAGCTGTTTTTT. Encoded protein: CACLGHGNTGELFF. Drawing the rest from reference TRBV30 and TRBJ2-2, the complete variable domain is SQTIHQWPATLVQPVGSPLSLECTVEGTSNPNLYWYRQAAGRGLQLLFYSVGIGQISSEVPQNLSASRPQDRQFILSSKKLLLSDSGFYLCACLGHGNTGELFFGEGSRLTVL.

This clonotype was observed at least ten times. J is TRBJ2-7 and V is TRBV7-2; TRBD2 matches 13 bases. CDR1 and CDR2 (germline): SGHTA, FQGNSA. V dropped 4 bases and J dropped 5; count of bases not matched to a gene: 5. The length of the CDR3 is 15 residues. The CDR3 DNA is TGTGCCAGCAGCTCCATACTAGCGGGAGGGGACGAGCAGTACTTC. The encoded protein is CASSSILAGGDEQYF.

This clonotype was counted a few times. The J gene is TRBJ2-5, the V gene TRBV5-1; TRBD2 matches at 12 bases. Germline CDR1 is SGHRS and CDR2 is YFSETQ. The CDR3 is 16 amino acids. The V segment lost 7 bases and the J segment 1 base; nucleotides outside the gene matches: 8. The CDR3 is CASRLRTSGIQETQYF. The CDR3 DNA follows: TGCGCCAGCCGGCTAAGGACTAGCGGGATCCAAGAGACCCAGTACTTC. The variable domain in full, completed from reference TRBV5-1 and TRBJ2-5, reads KAGVTQTPRYLIKTRGQQVTLSCSPISGHRSVSWYQQTPGQGLQFLFEYFSETQRNKGNFPGRFSGRQFSNSRSEMNVSTLELGDSALYLCASRLRTSGIQETQYFGPGTRLLVL.

This clonotype was detected only a few times. DNA of the CDR3: TGTGCCACCAGTGCCCTGGACAGCAATCAGCCCCAGCATTTT. Translation gives CATSALDSNQPQHF. V gene TRBV24-1 combines with J gene TRBJ1-5; D is unresolved. CDR3 length: 14 amino acids. V was trimmed by 5 bases and J by 1 base, leaving 8 bases between them. Germline V lookup: CDR1 KGHDR, CDR2 SFDVKD.

The V call is TRBV28, the J call TRBJ2-6, with 7 bases identical to TRBD1. The ends lost 4 bases at V and 0 bases at J; junction bases unmatched: 9. Germline V gene lookup returns CDR1 MDHEN and CDR2 SYDVKM. CDR3 size: 18 residues. CDR3 region: CASSSRDRESSGANVLTF. CDR3 DNA: TGTGCCAGCAGTTCTAGGGACAGAGAGAGCTCTGGGGCCAACGTCCTGACTTTC.

This clonotype appeared many times. The chain couples TRBV2 to TRBJ2-5; tentative D call: TRBD1 (6 bases). The V end lost 7 bases, the J end lost 5 bases, and 14 bases lay between the germline ends. CDR1 and CDR2 from the germline V gene are SNHLY and FYNNEI. This CDR3 region has 13 residues. Written as DNA, the CDR3 is TGTGCCAGCATAAAGGACAGAGGGGAGACCCAGTACTTC. Encoded protein: CASIKDRGETQYF.

This clonotype was recorded many times. The rearrangement joins TRBV15 to TRBJ2-5; possible D gene TRBD1, 6 bases. CDR3 length: 13 amino acids. Deletions cut 6 bases from V and 6 bases from J, with 14 bases between. Looked up from germline, CDR1 is LNHNV and CDR2 is YYDKDF (reference sequence). CDR3 amino acids: CATRDSPQKTQYF. CDR3 in DNA: TGTGCCACCAGGGACAGTCCACAAAAGACCCAGTACTTC.

In its sample, this clonotype was seen many times. The chain carries TRBV2 and TRBJ2-2, with 7 positions matching TRBD1. Germline values: CDR1 SNHLY, CDR2 FYNNEI. The CDR3 totals 13 residues. With V trimmed by 7 bases and J by 5 bases, 4 bases remained unmatched. The CDR3 here is CASNRQGTGELFF. The CDR3, as DNA: TGTGCCAGCAATAGACAGGGTACCGGGGAGCTGTTTTTT.